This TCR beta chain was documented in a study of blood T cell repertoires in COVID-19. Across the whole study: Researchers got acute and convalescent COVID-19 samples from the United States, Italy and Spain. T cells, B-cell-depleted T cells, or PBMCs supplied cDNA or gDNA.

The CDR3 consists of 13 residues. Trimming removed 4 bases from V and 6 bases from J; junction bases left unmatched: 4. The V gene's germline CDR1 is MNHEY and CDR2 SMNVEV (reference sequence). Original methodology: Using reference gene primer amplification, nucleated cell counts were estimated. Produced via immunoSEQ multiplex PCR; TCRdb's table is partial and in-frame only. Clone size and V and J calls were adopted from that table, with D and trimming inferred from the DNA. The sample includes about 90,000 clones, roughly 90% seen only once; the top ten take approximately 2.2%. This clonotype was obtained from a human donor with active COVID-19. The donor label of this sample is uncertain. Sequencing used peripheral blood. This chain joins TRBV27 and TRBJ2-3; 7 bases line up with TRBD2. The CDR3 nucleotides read TGTGCCAGCAGTTGGACTAGATGGGATACGCAGTATTTT. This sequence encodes CASSWTRWDTQYF.